This entry describes one T cell receptor (beta chain). As originally analysed: Amplification of reference gene primers provided the estimated nucleated cell counts. Clones were sequenced by immunoSEQ multiplex PCR, and TCRdb holds only the in-frame ones, with some missing. That table gives V, J and clone size, and the DNA gave D and trimming. The sample includes roughly 80,000 clones, approximately 84% of them seen just once. Germline V gene lookup returns CDR1 LGHDT and CDR2 YNNKEL (reference sequence). With V trimmed by 5 bases and J by 13 bases, 15 bases remained unmatched. The CDR3 is made up of 15 amino acids. This sample is part of a study of blood T cell repertoires in COVID-19. Study-level background: Acute-phase and convalescent COVID-19 samples originated in the United States, Italy and Spain. T cells, B-cell-depleted T cells, or PBMCs supplied cDNA or gDNA.

The sequenced sample was peripheral blood. The TCR originated in a man aged 55-75 years with active or convalescent COVID-19. The V and J genes are TRBV3-1 (or the pseudogene TRBV3-2) and TRBJ2-2; 8 nucleotides agree with TRBD1. The CDR3 DNA follows: TGTGCCAGCAGCGCCGCCCGGGACAGGCTTGGTGGGCTGTTTTTT. Protein: CASSAARDRLGGLFF.